Following are 2 T cell receptor beta chains from one sample sequenced in a study of radiotherapy plus CTLA-4 blockade in lung cancer. Profiled with immunoSEQ multiplex PCR; TCRdb holds only in-frame clones, not every one. This sample has about 120,000 clones, with about 87% found just once. The material was peripheral blood, obtained from a patient treated with radiotherapy plus ipilimumab. The receptors shown here come from a human donor with non-small cell lung cancer that progressed on radiotherapy plus ipilimumab.

This rearrangement joins TRBV4-1 to TRBJ1-2; D call uncertain. V was pared by 5 bases and J by 5 bases, with 18 bases between. The germline V gene encodes CDR1 MGHRA and CDR2 YSYEKL. CDR3 length: 15 residues. The CDR3 DNA sequence: TGCGCCAGCAGCTCCCAGGTGGGCGGAACTTATGGCTACACCTTC. Encoded protein: CASSSQVGGTYGYTF.

This rearrangement joins TRBV19 to TRBJ1-5, with unresolved D. Germline loops: CDR1 LNHDA, CDR2 SQIVND (reference sequence). Trimming cost V 6 bases and J 2 bases, with 11 bases left between them. This CDR3 spans 14 amino acids. Here the CDR3 reads CASRRVTGNQPQHF. The CDR3, as DNA: TGTGCCAGTAGAAGGGTTACGGGCAATCAGCCCCAGCATTTT.